The TCR beta chain described here comes from a study of shared clonotypes between healthy human individuals. Study results and limitations: Genetic and exposure-history diversity was limited by the few donors.

The germline CDR1 and CDR2 sequences are SNHLY and FYNNEI. Losses at the gene ends were 1 base for V and 6 bases for J; bases not matched to a gene: 9. The CDR3 runs 16 residues. Sequencing used immunoSEQ multiplex PCR; TCRdb keeps in-frame clones, though not all of them. The data contain about 1.1 million clones, about 80% of them singletons. To note about this clone: No antigen is known for it.

The chain is built from TRBV2 and TRBJ1-2; 9 bases fit TRBD1. The receptor was derived from a man aged 18 to 29 in good health. Some clones in this sample may be carry-over from other donors' samples. The sequencing input was memory CD4+ T cells from PBMCs. Subset of the sample: CD45RA-negative fraction. The CDR3 region has the DNA TGTGCCAGCAGTGAAGGGACAGGGGCTCGGGTGGATGGCTACACCTTC. This encodes CASSEGTGARVDGYTF.